This record looks at one T cell receptor beta chain sequence and its context. This record comes from a study of blood T cell repertoires in COVID-19. About the research overall: From the United States, Italy and Spain came samples of acute and convalescent COVID-19.

Sequenced by immunoSEQ multiplex PCR; TCRdb stores in-frame clones only, minus some. The sample has some 270,000 clones; approximately 85% are singletons. V gave up 2 bases and J gave up 0 bases; unmatched junction bases: 4. The CDR3 is 15 residues long. CDR1 is MGHRA, CDR2 YSYEKL, per germline. The receptor's source is a woman aged 70 to 79 with acute or convalescent COVID-19. The rearrangement links TRBV4-1 to TRBJ2-7; TRBD1 matches 7 bases. Source material: peripheral blood. The CDR3 sequence is CASSQLTGFSYEQYF. As DNA, the CDR3 is TGCGCCAGCAGCCAATTGACAGGGTTCTCCTACGAGCAGTACTTC.